A single sample is the source of the 24 T cell receptor beta chains below, sequenced in a study of cytomegalovirus exposure and HLA in healthy donors. The PCR employed 60 Vbeta primers together with 13 Jbeta primers. This table comes from immunoSEQ multiplex PCR, and its TCRdb copy is limited to in-frame clones, with some not included. Here the sample spans some 120,000 clones, just under 75% being singletons. The sample comprised PBMCs. The receptors were sampled from a man aged 40-49 years in good health and CMV-seropositive.

V gene TRBV11-2 combines with J gene TRBJ2-3, with TRBD1 matching over 11 bases. Looked up from germline, CDR1 is SGHAT and CDR2 is FQNNGV. The junction had 10 bases not matched to a gene; V was cut back by 5 bases and J by 3 bases. The CDR3 extends over 17 amino acids. CDR3 residues: CASSPATGTGGTDTQYF. The DNA for the CDR3 is TGTGCCAGCAGCCCAGCAACCGGGACAGGGGGAACAGATACGCAGTATTTT.

V and J are TRBV5-1 and TRBJ2-1; 12 positions agree with TRBD2. The junction had 2 bases not matched to a gene; V was cut back by 3 bases and J by 4 bases. The V gene's germline CDR1 is SGHRS and CDR2 YFSETQ. The CDR3 length is 15 residues. CDR3 sequence (DNA): TGCGCCAGCAGCTCCGGGACTAGCGGGTACAATGAGCAGTTCTTC. This sequence encodes CASSSGTSGYNEQFF.

The chain couples TRBV5-6 to TRBJ1-4; 7 bases align to TRBD1. The CDR3 has 16 residues. Trimming cost V 3 bases and J 0 bases; bases outside gene matches: 5. Germline V lookup: CDR1 SGHDT, CDR2 YYEEEE. CDR3 region: CASSWGQPTTNEKLFF. The DNA of the CDR3 is TGTGCCAGCAGCTGGGGACAGCCAACAACTAATGAAAAACTGTTTTTT.

Worth noting for this clone: One end of the junction is discordant with germline, which a read error may explain. V and J are TRBV7-2 and TRBJ2-1, with 11 bases lining up with TRBD2. CDR1 and CDR2 from the germline V gene are SGHTA and FQGNSA. This CDR3 spans 15 amino acids. CDR3 loop: CASSLAGGTHNEQFF. As DNA, the CDR3 is TGTGCCAGCAGCCTAGCGGGAGGAACCCACAATGAGCAGTTCTTC. Full variable domain (remainder filled in from reference TRBV7-2 and TRBJ2-1): GAGVSQSPSNKVTEKGKDVELRCDPISGHTALYWYRQSLGQGLEFLIYFQGNSAPDKSGLPSDRFSAERTGGSVSTLTIQRTQQEDSAVYLCASSLAGGTHNEQFFGPGTRLTVL.

This clone has just a few counts. The rearrangement joins TRBV6-1 to TRBJ1-2; D is unclear. The CDR3 sequence is 14 residues long. Germline loops: CDR1 MNHNS, CDR2 SASEGT. The ends were cut back, 3 bases at V and 4 bases at J, with 12 bases in the middle. CDR3 coding DNA: TGTGCCAGCAGTGACTGGCAGTCCATCTATGGCTACACCTTC. This encodes CASSDWQSIYGYTF.

CDR3 in DNA: TGTGCCAGCAGTCAGAGAGACGGGGTTAGCAATCAGCCCCAGCATTTT. It encodes CASSQRDGVSNQPQHF. The chain combines TRBV28 with TRBJ1-5; unclear D gene. V was trimmed by 5 bases and J by 0 bases, leaving 14 bases between them. This CDR3 region has 16 residues. Germline CDR1 is MDHEN and CDR2 is SYDVKM. The full variable domain, its missing parts supplied by reference TRBV28 and TRBJ1-5, is DVKVTQSSRYLVKRTGEKVFLECVQDMDHENMFWYRQDPGLGLRLIYFSYDVKMKEKGDIPEGYSVSREKKERFSLILESASTNQTSMYLCASSQRDGVSNQPQHFGDGTRLSIL.

The V call is TRBV10-1, the J call TRBJ1-1, with 7 bases aligning to TRBD1. The CDR3 extends over 14 amino acids. Germline CDR1 and CDR2: WNHNN and SYGVQD (reference sequence). V shed 3 bases and J 1 base; nucleotides not matched to a gene: 2. For the CDR3, the DNA is TGCGCCAGCAGTGACGGGACAGCGAACACTGAAGCTTTCTTT. Translating it yields CASSDGTANTEAFF.

The chain uses TRBV5-8 and TRBJ2-7, with D possibly TRBD1 on 6 matching bases. CDR1 and CDR2 from the germline V gene are SGHTS and YDEGEE. The CDR3 has 14 amino acids. Trimming shortened V by 3 bases and J by 5 bases, and 15 bases separated the two germline ends. CDR3 bases: TGTGCCAGCAGCTACAACAACAGGGCCCACGAGCAGTACTTC. This gives the protein CASSYNNRAHEQYF.

CDR3: CASSVGRIGYNEQFF. The CDR3 DNA is TGTGCCAGCAGCGTCGGGAGGATAGGGTACAATGAGCAGTTCTTC. The rearrangement joins TRBV9 to TRBJ2-1, with TRBD2 matching 7 bases. CDR1 SGDLS and CDR2 YYNGEE come from the germline V gene. V lost 2 bases and J lost 4; bases outside the gene matches: 6. There are 15 residues in the CDR3.

This clone was seen once. The chain has TRBV28 and TRBJ1-6; maybe TRBD1 (5 bases). Germline-derived CDR1 and CDR2 are MDHEN and SYDVKM. This CDR3 contains 14 residues. V gave up 6 bases and J gave up 13 bases, with 19 bases separating them. Written as DNA, the CDR3 is TGTGCCAGCAGCCAAGGAGGGAATAAGGGGCCCCTCCACTTT. Protein product: CASSQGGNKGPLHF.

The chain links TRBV2 to TRBJ1-1; the D is unclear. Trimming left V 1 base short and J 4 bases short, with 7 bases between. Germline CDR1 and CDR2: SNHLY and FYNNEI. CDR3 length: 13 residues. The CDR3 nucleotides read TGTGCCAGCAGTGAAGAGGCAGGCACTGAAGCTTTCTTT. It is translated as CASSEEAGTEAFF. Full variable domain (remainder filled in from reference TRBV2 and TRBJ1-1): EPEVTQTPSHQVTQMGQEVILRCVPISNHLYFYWYRQILGQKVEFLVSFYNNEISEKSEIFDDQFSVERPDGSNFTLKIRSTKLEDSAMYFCASSEEAGTEAFFGQGTRLTVV.

The chain joins TRBV6-5 to TRBJ2-6; possibly TRBD2 for D (6 bases). The CDR3 length is 15 residues. The V gene's germline CDR1 is MNHEY and CDR2 SVGAGI. The V end was cut by 6 bases, the J end by 1 base, with 10 bases between. The CDR3 spells CASRYGGSGANVLTF. CDR3 coding DNA: TGTGCCAGCAGATATGGGGGGTCTGGGGCCAACGTCCTGACTTTC.

This clone was observed a handful of times. The chain uses TRBV28 and TRBJ1-1; D ambiguous. The germline V and J ends were trimmed by 4 bases and 5 bases, with 5 bases remaining between them. Germline V gene lookup returns CDR1 MDHEN and CDR2 SYDVKM. The CDR3 loop spans 11 amino acids. The CDR3 loop is CASSSRTEAFF. DNA for the CDR3: TGTGCCAGCAGTTCGAGGACTGAAGCTTTCTTT.

The chain combines TRBV2 with TRBJ2-1; 10 bases match TRBD1. This CDR3 spans 15 amino acids. Germline V gives CDR1 SNHLY, CDR2 FYNNEI. V trimming: 1 base; J trimming: 6 bases; junction bases outside the gene matches: 3. The DNA for the CDR3 is TGTGCCAGCAGTGAAGGAGGACAGGGGGGCAATGAGCAGTTCTTC. Amino acid sequence: CASSEGGQGGNEQFF.

This clone was detected once. The J gene is TRBJ1-1, the V gene TRBV29-1; the D gene is possibly TRBD1 (5 bases). Per germline, CDR1 SQVTM and CDR2 ANQGSEA. The CDR3 is 11 amino acids. V was clipped by 6 bases and J by 5 bases, with 10 bases between them. CDR3 DNA sequence: TGCAGCGTCTACCGGGGGACTGAAGCTTTCTTT. This sequence encodes CSVYRGTEAFF.

V is TRBV7-9 and J is TRBJ2-5; the D is unclear. This CDR3 comprises 11 residues. V lost 4 bases, J lost 3 bases, and 3 bases lay in between. CDR1 and CDR2 (germline): SEHNR, FQNEAQ (reference sequence). As DNA, the CDR3 is TGTGCCAGCAGCTCCGAAGAGACCCAGTACTTC. Protein sequence: CASSSEETQYF.

Only a few counts were recorded for this clone. This chain connects TRBV2 to TRBJ2-1; 12 nucleotides match TRBD2. The CDR3 sequence is 16 residues long. V trimming: 11 bases; J trimming: 4 bases; junction bases outside the gene matches: 12. Germline V gives CDR1 SNHLY, CDR2 FYNNEI. The CDR3 DNA reads TGTGCCTCGTCTAGCGGGAGGGCCGGCGGATACAATGAGCAGTTCTTC. Translation: CASSSGRAGGYNEQFF.

The J gene is TRBJ1-6, the V gene TRBV11-2; D remains unclear. Trimming left V 7 bases short and J 4 bases short, with 17 bases between. This CDR3 is built from 16 residues. Germline lookup yields CDR1 SGHAT and CDR2 FQNNGV. The CDR3 bases are TGTGCCAGCAAAGTTCCCGGGAGGAAGTATAATTCACCCCTCCACTTT. This encodes CASKVPGRKYNSPLHF.

This chain links TRBV5-1 with TRBJ2-5; D possibly corresponds to TRBD1 (6 bases). The germline gives CDR1 SGHRS, CDR2 YFSETQ. The CDR3 runs 15 residues. The V and J ends lost 0 bases and 5 bases respectively, with 14 bases between them. CDR3 DNA: TGCGCCAGCAGCTTGGGGTCCCGAGGGGGTGAGACCCAGTACTTC. Translation: CASSLGSRGGETQYF.

This clone was seen once. An end of the junction differs from the germline gene, which may be a read error. The V call is TRBV7-9, the J call TRBJ1-2; tentative D call: TRBD1 (5 bases). This CDR3 has 14 residues. Germline V gene lookup returns CDR1 SEHNR and CDR2 FQNEAQ (reference sequence). CDR3 in DNA: TGTTCCAGCAGCTTAGCGGGGGGAAGTGATGGCTACACCTTC. Translating gives CSSSLAGGSDGYTF.

The chain joins TRBV5-1 to TRBJ1-4; TRBD1 matches 8 bases. From germline, CDR1 is SGHRS and CDR2 YFSETQ. This CDR3 contains 14 residues. The V segment lost 0 bases and the J segment 6 bases; nucleotides outside the gene matches: 1. This CDR3 is CASSLEQGDEKLFF. The CDR3 DNA is TGCGCCAGCAGCTTGGAACAGGGGGATGAAAAACTGTTTTTT.

This chain uses TRBV4-2 with TRBJ2-3, with TRBD1 matching over 11 bases. The CDR3 runs 17 residues. Looked up from germline, CDR1 is LGHNA and CDR2 is YNFKEQ. The V gene end was trimmed by 4 bases and the J gene end by 5 bases; junction bases not matched to a gene: 11. CDR3 bases: TGTGCCAGCAGCCTAACCGGGACAGGGGGGGGAATAGATACGCAGTATTTT. Protein: CASSLTGTGGGIDTQYF.

This sequence joins TRBV7-6 and TRBJ1-2, with 7 bases identical to TRBD1. Unmatched junction bases numbered 5, after V lost 1 base and J lost 0 bases. This CDR3 has 16 residues. From germline, CDR1 is SGHVS and CDR2 FNYEAQ. CDR3: CASSLVGGQTNYGYTF. The DNA for the CDR3 is TGTGCCAGCAGCTTAGTAGGGGGCCAAACTAACTATGGCTACACCTTC.

V and J are TRBV6-4 and TRBJ1-5, with 9 positions matching TRBD1. After removal of 5 bases from V and 7 bases from J, the junction contained 3 bases not matched to a gene. Germline V CDR1 and CDR2: MRHNA, SNTAGT. This CDR3 comprises 13 residues. CDR3 bases: TGTGCCAGCAGTATAACAGGGGGCCAGCCCCAGCATTTT. It specifies CASSITGGQPQHF.